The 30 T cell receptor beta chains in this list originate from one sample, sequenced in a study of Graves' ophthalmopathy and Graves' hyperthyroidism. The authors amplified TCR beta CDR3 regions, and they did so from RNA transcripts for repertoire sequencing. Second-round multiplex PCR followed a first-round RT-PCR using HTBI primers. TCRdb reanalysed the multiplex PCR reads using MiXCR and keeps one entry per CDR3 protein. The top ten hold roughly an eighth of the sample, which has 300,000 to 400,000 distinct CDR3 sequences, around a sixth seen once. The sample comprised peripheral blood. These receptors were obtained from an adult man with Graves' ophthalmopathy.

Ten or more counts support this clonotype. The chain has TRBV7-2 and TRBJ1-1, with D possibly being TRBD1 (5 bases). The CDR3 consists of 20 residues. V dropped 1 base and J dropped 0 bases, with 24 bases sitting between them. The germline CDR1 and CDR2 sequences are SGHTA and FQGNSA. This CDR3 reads CASSLGFSPGLQDMNTEAFF. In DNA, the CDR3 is TGTGCCAGCAGCTTAGGGTTCTCTCCGGGATTACAGGACATGAACACTGAAGCTTTCTTT.

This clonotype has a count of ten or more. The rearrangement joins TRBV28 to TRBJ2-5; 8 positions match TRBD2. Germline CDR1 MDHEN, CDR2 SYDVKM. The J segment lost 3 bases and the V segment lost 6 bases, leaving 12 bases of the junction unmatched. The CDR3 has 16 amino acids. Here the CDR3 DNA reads TGTGCCAGCAGCCGATCGGGCGGGGGGACTGAAGAGACCCAGTACTTC. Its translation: CASSRSGGGTEETQYF. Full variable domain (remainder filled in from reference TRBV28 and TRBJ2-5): DVKVTQSSRYLVKRTGEKVFLECVQDMDHENMFWYRQDPGLGLRLIYFSYDVKMKEKGDIPEGYSVSREKKERFSLILESASTNQTSMYLCASSRSGGGTEETQYFGPGTRLLVL.

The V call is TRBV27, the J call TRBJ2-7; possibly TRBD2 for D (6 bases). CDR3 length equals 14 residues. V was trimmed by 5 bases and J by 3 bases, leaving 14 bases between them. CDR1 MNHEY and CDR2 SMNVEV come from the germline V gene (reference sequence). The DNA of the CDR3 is TGTGCCAGCAGTCGTAGCGGTAGGGGCTACGAGCAGTACTTC. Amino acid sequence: CASSRSGRGYEQYF.

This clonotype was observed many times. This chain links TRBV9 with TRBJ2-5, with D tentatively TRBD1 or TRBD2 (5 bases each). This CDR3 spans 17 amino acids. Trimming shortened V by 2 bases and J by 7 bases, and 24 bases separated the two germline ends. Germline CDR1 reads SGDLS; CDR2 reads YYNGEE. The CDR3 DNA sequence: TGTGCCAGCAGCGTCGATGGGGACCCCTGGGGTCGTGGGACCCAGTACTTC. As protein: CASSVDGDPWGRGTQYF. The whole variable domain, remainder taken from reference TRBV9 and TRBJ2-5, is DSGVTQTPKHLITATGQRVTLRCSPRSGDLSVYWYQQSLDQGLQFLIQYYNGEERAKGNILERFSAQQFPDLHSELNLSSLELGDSALYFCASSVDGDPWGRGTQYFGPGTRLLVL.

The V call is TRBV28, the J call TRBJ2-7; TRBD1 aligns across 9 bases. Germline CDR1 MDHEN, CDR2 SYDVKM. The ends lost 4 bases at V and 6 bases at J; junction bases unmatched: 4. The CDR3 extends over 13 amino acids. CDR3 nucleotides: TGTGCCAGCAGTTCCGGGACAGGGTTCGAGCAGTACTTC. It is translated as CASSSGTGFEQYF.

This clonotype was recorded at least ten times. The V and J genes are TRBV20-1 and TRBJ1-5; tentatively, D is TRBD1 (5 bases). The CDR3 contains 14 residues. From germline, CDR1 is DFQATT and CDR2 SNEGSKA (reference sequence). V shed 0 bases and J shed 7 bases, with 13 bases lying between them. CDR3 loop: CSARDNKGRQPQHF. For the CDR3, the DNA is TGCAGTGCTAGAGATAATAAGGGGCGGCAGCCCCAGCATTTT.

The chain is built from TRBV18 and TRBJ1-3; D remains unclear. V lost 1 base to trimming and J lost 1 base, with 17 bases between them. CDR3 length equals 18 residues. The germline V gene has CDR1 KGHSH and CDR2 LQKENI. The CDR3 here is CASSPLEISGLSGNTIYF. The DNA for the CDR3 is TGTGCCAGCTCACCACTCGAAATTTCTGGGTTGTCTGGAAACACCATATATTTT.

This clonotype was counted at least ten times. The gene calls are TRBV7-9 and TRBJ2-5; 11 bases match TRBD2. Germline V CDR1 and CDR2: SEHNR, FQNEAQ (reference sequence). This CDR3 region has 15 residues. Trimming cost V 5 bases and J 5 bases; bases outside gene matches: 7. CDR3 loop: CASSPGLAESETQYF. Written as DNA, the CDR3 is TGTGCCAGCAGCCCGGGACTAGCGGAGTCGGAGACCCAGTACTTC.

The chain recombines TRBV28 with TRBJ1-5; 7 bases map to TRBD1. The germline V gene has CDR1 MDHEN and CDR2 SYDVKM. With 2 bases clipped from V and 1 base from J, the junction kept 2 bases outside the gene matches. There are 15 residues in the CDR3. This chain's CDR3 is CASSLHRGSNQPQHF. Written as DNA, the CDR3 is TGTGCCAGCAGTTTACACAGGGGAAGCAATCAGCCCCAGCATTTT. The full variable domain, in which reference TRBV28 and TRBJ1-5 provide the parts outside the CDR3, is DVKVTQSSRYLVKRTGEKVFLECVQDMDHENMFWYRQDPGLGLRLIYFSYDVKMKEKGDIPEGYSVSREKKERFSLILESASTNQTSMYLCASSLHRGSNQPQHFGDGTRLSIL.

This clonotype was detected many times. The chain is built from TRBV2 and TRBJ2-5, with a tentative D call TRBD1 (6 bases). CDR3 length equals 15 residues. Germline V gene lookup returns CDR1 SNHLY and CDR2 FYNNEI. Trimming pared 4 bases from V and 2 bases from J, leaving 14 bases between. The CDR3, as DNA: TGTGCCAGCAGTGCTACATCAGGGGTACAAGAGACCCAGTACTTC. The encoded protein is CASSATSGVQETQYF.

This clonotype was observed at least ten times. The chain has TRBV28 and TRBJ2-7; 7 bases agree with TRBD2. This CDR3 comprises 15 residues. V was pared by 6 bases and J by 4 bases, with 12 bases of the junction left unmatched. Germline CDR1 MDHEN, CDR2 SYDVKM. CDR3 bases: TGTGCCAGCAGCGAGGCGGGCGGGAGAAGGTACGAGCAGTACTTC. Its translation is CASSEAGGRRYEQYF.

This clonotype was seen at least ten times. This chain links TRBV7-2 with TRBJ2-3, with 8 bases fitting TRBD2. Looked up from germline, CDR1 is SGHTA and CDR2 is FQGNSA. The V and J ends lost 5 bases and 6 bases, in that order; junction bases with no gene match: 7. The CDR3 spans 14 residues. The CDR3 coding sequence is TGTGCCAGCAGCCCGGGGGGGGGGGTGGATACGCAGTATTTT. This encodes CASSPGGGVDTQYF. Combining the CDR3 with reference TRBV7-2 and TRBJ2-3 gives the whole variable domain GAGVSQSPSNKVTEKGKDVELRCDPISGHTALYWYRQSLGQGLEFLIYFQGNSAPDKSGLPSDRFSAERTGGSVSTLTIQRTQQEDSAVYLCASSPGGGVDTQYFGPGTRLTVL.

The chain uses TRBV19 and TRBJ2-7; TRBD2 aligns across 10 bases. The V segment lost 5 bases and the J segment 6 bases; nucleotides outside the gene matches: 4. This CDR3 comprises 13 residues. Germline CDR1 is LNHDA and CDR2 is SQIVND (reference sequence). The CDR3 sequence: CASSQREGLEQYF. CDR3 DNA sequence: TGTGCCAGTAGTCAGCGGGAGGGCCTCGAGCAGTACTTC.

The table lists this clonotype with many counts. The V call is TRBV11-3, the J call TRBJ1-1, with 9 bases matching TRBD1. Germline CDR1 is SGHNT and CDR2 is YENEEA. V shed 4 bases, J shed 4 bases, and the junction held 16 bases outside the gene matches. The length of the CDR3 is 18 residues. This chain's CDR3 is CASSSGRGTGKPSTEAFF. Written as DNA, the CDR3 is TGTGCCAGCAGCTCCGGACGGGGGACAGGGAAACCCAGCACTGAAGCTTTCTTT.

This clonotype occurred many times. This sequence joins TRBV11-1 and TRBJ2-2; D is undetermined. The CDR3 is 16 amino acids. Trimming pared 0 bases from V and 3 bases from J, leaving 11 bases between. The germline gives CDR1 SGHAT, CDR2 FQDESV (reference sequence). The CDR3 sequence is CASSLARRPYTGELFF. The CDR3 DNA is TGTGCCAGCAGCTTAGCGAGGCGACCTTACACCGGGGAGCTGTTTTTT.

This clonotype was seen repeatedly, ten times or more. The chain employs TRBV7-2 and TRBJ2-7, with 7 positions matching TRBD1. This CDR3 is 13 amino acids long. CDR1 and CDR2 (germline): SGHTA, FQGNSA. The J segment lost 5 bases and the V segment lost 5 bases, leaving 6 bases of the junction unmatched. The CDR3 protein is CASSPGQVDEQYF. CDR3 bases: TGTGCCAGCAGCCCTGGACAGGTTGACGAGCAGTACTTC.

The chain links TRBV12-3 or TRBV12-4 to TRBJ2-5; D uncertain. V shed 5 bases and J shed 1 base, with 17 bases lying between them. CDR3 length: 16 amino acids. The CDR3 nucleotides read TGTGCCAGCAGTCCATCCGTTGCCAGGCCCCAAGAGACCCAGTACTTC. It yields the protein CASSPSVARPQETQYF.

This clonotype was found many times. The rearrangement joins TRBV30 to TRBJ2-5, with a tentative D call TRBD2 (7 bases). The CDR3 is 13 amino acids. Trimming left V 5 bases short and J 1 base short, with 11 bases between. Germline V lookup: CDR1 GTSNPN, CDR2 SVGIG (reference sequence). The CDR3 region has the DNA TGTGCCTGGGGGAGGGGGATCCAAGAGACCCAGTACTTC. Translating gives CAWGRGIQETQYF.

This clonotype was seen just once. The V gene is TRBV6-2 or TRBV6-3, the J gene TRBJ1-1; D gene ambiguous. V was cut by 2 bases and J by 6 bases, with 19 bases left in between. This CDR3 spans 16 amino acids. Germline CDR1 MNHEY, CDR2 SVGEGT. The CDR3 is CASSYLGNRAQSEAFF. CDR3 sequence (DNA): TGTGCCAGCAGTTACCTCGGGAATAGAGCCCAGTCTGAAGCTTTCTTT.

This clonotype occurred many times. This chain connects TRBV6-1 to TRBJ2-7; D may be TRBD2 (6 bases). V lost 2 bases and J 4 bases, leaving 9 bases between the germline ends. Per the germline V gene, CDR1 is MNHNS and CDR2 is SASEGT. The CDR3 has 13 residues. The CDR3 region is CASSESSAYEQYF. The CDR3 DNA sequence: TGTGCCAGCAGTGAATCTAGCGCTTACGAGCAGTACTTC.

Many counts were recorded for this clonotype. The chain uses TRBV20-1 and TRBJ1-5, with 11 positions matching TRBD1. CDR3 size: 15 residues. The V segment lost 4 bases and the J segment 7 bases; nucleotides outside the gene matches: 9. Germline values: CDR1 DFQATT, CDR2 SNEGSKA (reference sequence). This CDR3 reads CSATGQGDERQPQHF. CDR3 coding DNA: TGCAGTGCTACGGGACAGGGGGATGAGAGACAGCCCCAGCATTTT.

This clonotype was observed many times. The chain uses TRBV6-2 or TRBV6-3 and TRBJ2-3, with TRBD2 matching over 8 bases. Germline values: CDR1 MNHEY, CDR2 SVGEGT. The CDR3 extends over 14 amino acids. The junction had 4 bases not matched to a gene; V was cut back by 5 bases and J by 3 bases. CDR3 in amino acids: CASSLSGGTDTQYF. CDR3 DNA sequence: TGTGCCAGCAGTCTCAGCGGGGGTACAGATACGCAGTATTTT.

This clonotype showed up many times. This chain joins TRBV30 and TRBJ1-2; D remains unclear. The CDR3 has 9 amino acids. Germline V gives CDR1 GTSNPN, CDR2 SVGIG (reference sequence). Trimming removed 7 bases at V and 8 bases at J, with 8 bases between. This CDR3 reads CASNRGYTF. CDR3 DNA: TGTGCCTCTAATAGGGGCTACACCTTC.

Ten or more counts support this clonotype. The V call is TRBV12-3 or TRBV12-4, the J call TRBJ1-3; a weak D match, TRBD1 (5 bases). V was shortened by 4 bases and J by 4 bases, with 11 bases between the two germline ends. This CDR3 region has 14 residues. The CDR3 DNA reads TGTGCCAGCAGTTCCTCAGGGACCGGAAACACCATATATTTT. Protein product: CASSSSGTGNTIYF.

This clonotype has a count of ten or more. CDR3: CASSLRLAGGPTGEYF. In nucleotides, the CDR3 is TGTGCCAGCAGCCTACGACTAGCGGGGGGCCCTACTGGGGAGTACTTC. The genes are TRBV7-3 and TRBJ2-7; 13 bases agree with TRBD2. Trimming took 5 bases from V and 11 from J; bases not matched to a gene: 15. Germline values: CDR1 SGHTA, CDR2 FQGTGA. There are 16 residues in the CDR3. The full variable domain, in which reference TRBV7-3 and TRBJ2-7 provide the parts outside the CDR3, is GAGVSQTPSNKVTEKGKYVELRCDPISGHTALYWYRQSLGQGPEFLIYFQGTGAADDSGLPNDRFFAVRPEGSVSTLKIQRTERGDSAVYLCASSLRLAGGPTGEYFGPGTRLTVT.

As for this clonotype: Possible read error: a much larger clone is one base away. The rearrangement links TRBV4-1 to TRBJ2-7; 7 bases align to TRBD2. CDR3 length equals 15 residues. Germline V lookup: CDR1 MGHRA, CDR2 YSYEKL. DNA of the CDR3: TGCGTCAGCAGCCAAGCGGCTAGCGGCCCCTACGAGCAGTACTTC. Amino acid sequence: CVSSQAASGPYEQYF.

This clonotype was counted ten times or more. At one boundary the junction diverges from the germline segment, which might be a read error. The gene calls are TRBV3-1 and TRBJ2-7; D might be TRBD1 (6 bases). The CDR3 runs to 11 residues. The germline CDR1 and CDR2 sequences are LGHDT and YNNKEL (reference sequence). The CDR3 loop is CASSITGHLDF. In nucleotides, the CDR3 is TGTGCCAGCAGCATAACAGGGCATTTGGACTTC.

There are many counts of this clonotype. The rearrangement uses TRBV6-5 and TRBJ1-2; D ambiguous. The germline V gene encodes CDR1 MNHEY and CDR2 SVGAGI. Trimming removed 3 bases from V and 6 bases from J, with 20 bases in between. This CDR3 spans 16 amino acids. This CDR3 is CASSYYGSRGTDGYTF. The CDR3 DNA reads TGTGCCAGCAGTTATTATGGGTCCCGCGGAACGGATGGCTACACCTTC.

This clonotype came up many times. The CDR3 nucleotides read TGTGCCAGTTCACAGGGGGTCGGGGGCGCAGTCTATGGCTACACCTTC. It translates to CASSQGVGGAVYGYTF. V is TRBV19 and J is TRBJ1-2; TRBD1 agrees at 8 bases. The germline gives CDR1 LNHDA, CDR2 SQIVND (reference sequence). The junction had 15 bases not matched to a gene; V was cut back by 8 bases and J by 4 bases. The CDR3 runs to 16 residues.

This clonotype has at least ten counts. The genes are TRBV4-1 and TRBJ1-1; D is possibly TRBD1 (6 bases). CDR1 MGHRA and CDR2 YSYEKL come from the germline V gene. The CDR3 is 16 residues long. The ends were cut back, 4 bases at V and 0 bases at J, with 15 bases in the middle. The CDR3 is CASSLMRQALNTEAFF. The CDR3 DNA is TGCGCCAGCAGCCTCATGCGACAGGCGCTGAACACTGAAGCTTTCTTT.